Sequencing of this TCR beta chain was carried out in a study of blood T cell repertoires in COVID-19. Study details: Samples representing acute and convalescent COVID-19 were sourced from the United States, Italy and Spain. PBMCs, B-cell-depleted T cells, or T cells provided the cDNA or gDNA that made up the material.

Per the study methods: Scientists estimated how many nucleated cells there were by amplifying reference gene primers. Profiling relied on immunoSEQ multiplex PCR, and the TCRdb table lists in-frame clones only, not all of them. That table gives V, J and clone size, and the DNA gave D and trimming. The sample lists under 200,000 clones, roughly 93% occurring once. V dropped 6 bases and J dropped 7; count of bases not matched to a gene: 13. There are 16 residues in the CDR3. Looked up from germline, CDR1 is SNHLY and CDR2 is FYNNEI. The sequenced sample was peripheral blood. This TCR was recovered from a young man with acute or convalescent COVID-19. The chain has TRBV2 and TRBJ1-4, with TRBD1 matching 8 bases. CDR3 nucleotides: TGTGCCAGCAGCAGTGACAGGGGTCGAGGAAGTGAAAAACTGTTTTTT. Encoded protein: CASSSDRGRGSEKLFF.